The next 10 T cell receptor beta chains were all read from a single sample in a study of long-term antiretroviral therapy in people with HIV. Run at survey level, the immunoSEQ assay was version v3.0. The repertoire was sequenced with immunoSEQ multiplex PCR; TCRdb's copy has only in-frame clones and lacks some. This table holds about 25,000 clones, around 86% found once. This specimen was unsorted PBMCs, taken 1.9 years after starting antiretroviral therapy. These receptors were obtained from a woman under 40 with HIV.

This clone was seen once. The chain recombines TRBV15 with TRBJ2-1, with D unresolved. Germline V gene sequence: CDR1 LNHNV, CDR2 YYDKDF (reference sequence). The CDR3 loop spans 14 amino acids. The germline V and J ends were trimmed by 5 bases and 0 bases, with 8 bases remaining between them. Here the CDR3 DNA reads TGTGCCACCAGCCCCCCCAGCTCCTACAATGAGCAGTTCTTC. Encoded protein: CATSPPSSYNEQFF. Looking up the rest from reference TRBV15 and TRBJ2-1 gives the full variable domain: DAMVIQNPRYQVTQFGKPVTLSCSQTLNHNVMYWYQQKSSQAPKLLFHYYDKDFNNEADTPDNFQSRRPNTSFCFLDIRSPGLGDTAMYLCATSPPSSYNEQFFGPGTRLTVL.

V gene TRBV11-2 combines with J gene TRBJ1-2, with 7 bases aligning to TRBD1. The CDR3 covers 14 residues. J was trimmed by 3 bases and V by 5 bases; bases with no gene match: 6. From germline, CDR1 is SGHAT and CDR2 FQNNGV. CDR3: CASSETGLDYGYTF. In nucleotides, the CDR3 is TGTGCCAGCAGCGAGACAGGGTTGGACTATGGCTACACCTTC.

This sequence joins TRBV19 and TRBJ2-3, with 8 bases matching TRBD2. There are 15 residues in the CDR3. The ends lost 7 bases at V and 1 base at J; junction bases unmatched: 7. Germline CDR1 reads LNHDA; CDR2 reads SQIVND (reference sequence). CDR3 bases: TGTGCCAGTAAGGACGGGGGGGCCGGCACAGATACGCAGTATTTT. Encoded protein: CASKDGGAGTDTQYF.

This chain links TRBV10-3 with TRBJ2-5; D is unresolved. V lost 0 bases and J 2 bases, leaving 7 bases between the germline ends. CDR1 ENHRY and CDR2 SYGVKD come from the germline V gene. CDR3 length equals 14 residues. The CDR3: CAISESNRQETQYF. The CDR3 DNA follows: TGTGCCATCAGTGAGTCAAACAGACAAGAGACCCAGTACTTC.

The chain has TRBV14 and TRBJ2-1; D is undetermined. CDR3 length equals 14 residues. The V gene lost 5 bases and the J gene lost 0 bases, with 8 bases spanning the gap. The V gene's germline CDR1 is SGHDN and CDR2 FVKESK. CDR3 DNA sequence: TGTGCCAGCAGCTCGACGAGCTCCTACAATGAGCAGTTCTTC. This gives the protein CASSSTSSYNEQFF.

This chain links TRBV5-1 with TRBJ1-5; 9 nucleotides agree with TRBD1. Germline lookup yields CDR1 SGHRS and CDR2 YFSETQ. After removal of 4 bases from V and 6 bases from J, the junction contained 5 bases not matched to a gene. This CDR3 region has 14 residues. Here the CDR3 reads CASSVGQGGQPQHF. The CDR3 DNA reads as TGCGCCAGCAGCGTGGGACAGGGAGGTCAGCCCCAGCATTTT.

CDR3 DNA sequence: TGTGCCAGCAGCTTGGAAGACAGGGGCTACGAGCAGTACGTC. The encoded protein is CASSLEDRGYEQYV. The chain employs TRBV5-8 and TRBJ2-7, with 8 bases lining up with TRBD1. The CDR3 totals 14 residues. The germline V gene has CDR1 SGHTS and CDR2 YDEGEE. J lost 3 bases, V lost 0 bases, and 2 bases had no gene match.

This chain joins TRBV5-1 and TRBJ2-2, with 7 bases that match TRBD2. CDR1 is SGHRS, CDR2 YFSETQ, per germline. J was trimmed by 2 bases and V by 4 bases; bases with no gene match: 8. This CDR3 has 16 amino acids. The CDR3: CASSASTGGNTGELFF. The DNA of the CDR3 is TGCGCCAGCAGCGCCTCGACGGGGGGTAACACCGGGGAGCTGTTTTTT.

This clone has only a few counts. This rearrangement joins TRBV6-5 to TRBJ1-1, with 12 bases lining up with TRBD1. The CDR3 has 16 amino acids. Germline CDR1 reads MNHEY; CDR2 reads SVGAGI. V lost 4 bases, J lost 7 bases, and 10 bases stayed unmatched. The CDR3 DNA reads TGTGCCAGCAGTTTTGGGACAGGGGGCGCATCGTTTGAAGCTTTCTTT. It codes for CASSFGTGGASFEAFF.

This clone was counted only a few times. The chain recombines TRBV30 with TRBJ1-5; D call uncertain. The CDR3 has 15 amino acids. V was shortened by 3 bases and J by 0 bases, with 12 bases between the two germline ends. Germline V gene lookup returns CDR1 GTSNPN and CDR2 SVGIG (reference sequence). The CDR3 coding sequence is TGTGCCTGGAGCGGCCTCGGTAGTAGCAATCAGCCCCAGCATTTT. Protein product: CAWSGLGSSNQPQHF.